The TCR beta chain under discussion was sequenced for a study of CD4 T cells in relation to SARS-CoV-2 and coronaviruses. Study as a whole: After roughly ten days of antigen culture, PBMC TCR beta CDR3s were sequenced.

Broader study findings: Pre-pandemic and post-infection samples never came from the same donor.

This clone appeared a few times. As yet, its antigen is unknown. Unexposed donor CD4+ T cells date from about 2011-2018, before the COVID-19 pandemic. CD4+ T cells were isolated from the cells after 10 days of culture. Cells permitting, SARS-CoV-2 S/N and four cold-coronavirus spikes were tested on unexposed-donor CD4+ T cells. Fresh IL-2 medium replaced half the medium on days 3 and 7. TCRdb's copy holds only in-frame clones and misses some; the assay was immunoSEQ multiplex PCR. This table has about 12,000 clones, 69% appearing once. CDR1 SNHLY and CDR2 FYNNEI come from the germline V gene. CDR3 length: 12 residues. V lost 6 bases to trimming and J lost 10 bases, with 13 bases between them.

This clonotype was sampled from a human donor in good health. V usage is TRBV2 and J usage is TRBJ2-4; D gene ambiguous. Sequenced: CD4+ T cells from PBMCs, cultured in vitro. CDR3: CASRPAWEIQYF. The CDR3 nucleotides read TGTGCCAGCAGACCAGCTTGGGAAATTCAGTACTTC.